Detailed here is one TCR beta chain. The antigen is undetermined. Treatment denoted: 19 received Ad26.COV2.S at low or high dose, single or two shots; several received placebo; per-sample allocation not given. Specimen acquisition occurred on day 63 following the initial vaccine or placebo injection. Clones were sequenced by immunoSEQ multiplex PCR, and TCRdb holds only the in-frame ones, with some missing. Of hundreds of thousands of clones detected, roughly 90% appear once; the ten largest clones hold approximately 1.5%. These data come from a study of Ad26.COV2.S vaccination and SARS-CoV-2 variants. On the study more broadly: Sample donor was a member of the COV1001 Ad26.COV2.S trial arm. Ad26.COV2.S given intramuscularly, once or twice 56 days apart.

The germline V gene encodes CDR1 KGHSH and CDR2 LQKENI. The CDR3 contains 18 residues. Between the trimmed V and J ends, which lost 2 bases and 1 base, there was a span of 20 bases. Study results and caveats: Considerable breadth of spike-specific CD8+ and CD4+ T cell responses has reportedly been documented following vaccination. Possible underestimation of total T cell responses by the TCR breadth and depth analyses was noted.

The material sequenced was peripheral blood, taken in a trial of Ad26.COV2.S vaccine versus placebo. The genes are TRBV18 and TRBJ1-1; D possibly corresponds to TRBD1 (6 bases). The origin of this receptor is a person between 18 and 65 years old who received the Ad26.COV2.S COVID-19 vaccine or a placebo. The CDR3 here is CASSPSVGASNSNTEAFF. The CDR3 nucleotides read TGTGCCAGCTCACCAAGTGTGGGGGCGTCTAATTCGAACACTGAAGCTTTCTTT.